The clone carrying this T cell receptor (beta chain) was recorded many times. The data belong to a study of prognosis after radiotherapy for stage I lung cancer. Whole-study context: For radiotherapy, patients got SBRT split into 3 to 5 fractions, giving a biologically effective dose of at least 100 Gy.

Without prior chemotherapy, radiotherapy or other malignancies, every patient was node-negative by CT and PET/CT. Germline assignment: CDR1 MDHEN and CDR2 SYDVKM. V was pared by 3 bases and J by 8 bases, with 14 bases between. The CDR3 loop spans 14 amino acids. TCR beta CDR3 amplification from genomic DNA was performed by two-round multiplex PCR. TRBV and TRBJ genes each had their own specific primers in first-round PCR. TCRdb independently ran MiXCR on the multiplex PCR reads; one entry per CDR3 protein. The top ten hold about 37% of the sample, which has about 15,000 distinct CDR3 sequences, over 15% seen once.

The material sequenced was PBMCs, taken before or after stereotactic body radiation therapy (not recorded which). The sequence was obtained from a donor older than 45 with non-small cell lung cancer. This chain connects TRBV28 to TRBJ2-4; no definite D call. CDR3 DNA: TGTGCCAGCAGTTTCCGGGTTTCTGAGGACATTCAGTACTTC. Translated, it gives CASSFRVSEDIQYF.